This entry lists 14 T cell receptor beta chains sequenced from one sample in a study of post-analysis software for immune sequencing data. Study results and caveats: Relative to controls, patients had about five TRBV segments at higher frequency, with TRBV5-6, TRBV5-1 and TRBV20-1 among these.

Presence of unique molecular identifiers characterized the TCR beta cDNA libraries. TCRdb re-called the PCR reads through MiXCR, storing one row per CDR3 protein. There are about 810,000 distinct CDR3 sequences in the sample; roughly 58% occur only once, and approximately 4.2% lies in the top ten. These TCRs are of unknown antigen specificity. The sequenced sample consisted of blood. Receptors were obtained from a girl aged 5-17 years with multiple sclerosis.

This clonotype occurred a few times. In DNA, the CDR3 is TGTGCCAGCAGCGTAGGATCGGCTACTCTTGGGACCGAGCAGTACTTC. Encoded protein: CASSVGSATLGTEQYF. V and J are TRBV9 and TRBJ2-4; TRBD1 or TRBD2 may be the D gene (5 bases each). Near its end, the DNA agrees better with TRBJ2-7, so the J call may be wrong. Germline V lookup: CDR1 SGDLS, CDR2 YYNGEE. The CDR3 is made up of 16 amino acids.

The J gene is TRBJ2-5, the V gene TRBV7-9, with D unclear. The CDR3 is 14 residues long. Germline-derived CDR1 and CDR2 are SEHNR and FQNEAQ (reference sequence). Between the trimmed V and J ends, which lost 2 bases and 2 bases, there was a span of 9 bases. The CDR3 loop is CASSLKRPQETQYF. The CDR3, as DNA: TGTGCCAGCAGCTTAAAGCGACCTCAAGAGACCCAGTACTTC.

This clonotype occurred a few times. The rearrangement joins TRBV7-2 to TRBJ2-7; D possibly corresponds to TRBD1 (6 bases). Germline assignment: CDR1 SGHTA and CDR2 FQGNSA. CDR3 size: 14 residues. Trimming cost V 4 bases and J 3 bases, with 13 bases left between them. The CDR3 nucleotides read TGTGCCAGCAGCTCCCGGGACACCATCTACGAGCAGTACTTC. Protein product: CASSSRDTIYEQYF.

A remark on this clonotype: One junction end does not reproduce the germline sequence, and a read error may be involved. V gene TRBV29-1 combines with J gene TRBJ2-1, with D possibly being TRBD2 (7 bases). The CDR3 spans 13 residues. CDR1 and CDR2 from the germline V gene are SQVTM and ANQGSEA. The CDR3 DNA follows: TGCGGCGTGGGGGAGGGGGGGCTCGATGAGCAGTTCTTC. As protein: CGVGEGGLDEQFF.

The chain combines TRBV15 with TRBJ2-7, with TRBD1 matching 12 bases. CDR3 length: 15 amino acids. Germline CDR1 LNHNV, CDR2 YYDKDF (reference sequence). The V segment lost 1 base and the J segment 5 bases; nucleotides outside the gene matches: 3. The CDR3 region is CATSRGGTGGHEQYF. CDR3 bases: TGTGCCACCAGCAGAGGAGGGACAGGGGGCCACGAGCAGTACTTC.

This chain uses TRBV6-4 with TRBJ1-2; D not resolved. Deletions cut 0 bases from V and 4 bases from J, with 15 bases between. Per the germline V gene, CDR1 is MRHNA and CDR2 is SNTAGT. This CDR3 contains 16 residues. This CDR3 reads CASSDSSQMSFYGYTF. The CDR3 DNA is TGTGCCAGCAGTGACTCGTCCCAAATGTCTTTCTATGGCTACACCTTC.

The chain links TRBV12-3 or TRBV12-4 to TRBJ2-1, with 14 bases aligning to TRBD2. The J call may be faulty, since TRBJ2-7 better matches the DNA end. There are 20 residues in the CDR3. The CDR3 loop is CASSIRSGLAGASSYNEQYF. CDR3 DNA sequence: TGTGCCAGCAGTATCAGGTCGGGACTAGCGGGAGCAAGCTCCTACAATGAGCAGTACTTC.

The genes are TRBV7-2 and TRBJ1-2, with a weak D call TRBD1 (5 bases). CDR3 length: 15 amino acids. The germline V gene has CDR1 SGHTA and CDR2 FQGNSA. V lost 5 bases and J 8 bases, leaving 21 bases between the germline ends. The CDR3: CASSPGSSYYRGYTF. For the CDR3, the DNA is TGTGCCAGCAGCCCAGGGTCCTCCTACTACCGGGGCTACACCTTC.

This chain connects TRBV25-1 to TRBJ1-2, with D hard to call. Trimming shortened V by 3 bases and J by 4 bases, and 12 bases separated the two germline ends. The CDR3 has 14 amino acids. The germline V gene encodes CDR1 MGHDK and CDR2 SYGVNS. DNA of the CDR3: TGTGCCAGCAGTGACACGGGTGTTGGCTATGGCTACACCTTC. Translation gives CASSDTGVGYGYTF.

This clonotype was counted only a few times. The V and J genes are TRBV6-6 and TRBJ2-4; TRBD1 agrees at 10 bases. The assigned J gene may be wrong: the sequence end matches TRBJ2-7 better. The CDR3 is 16 residues long. Per germline, CDR1 MNHNY and CDR2 SVGAGI (reference sequence). The CDR3 is CASSYSGRQGAREQYF. CDR3 DNA sequence: TGTGCCAGCAGTTACTCGGGGAGACAGGGGGCGCGCGAGCAGTACTTC.

The V call is TRBV11-1, the J call TRBJ2-7; TRBD1 matches at 9 bases. The CDR3 spans 15 residues. Germline V gene sequence: CDR1 SGHAT, CDR2 FQDESV (reference sequence). J gave up 3 bases and V 7 bases, and 10 bases lay outside the gene matches. The CDR3 here is CASNSEGQGHYEQYF. The CDR3 coding sequence is TGTGCCAGCAACTCGGAGGGACAGGGTCACTACGAGCAGTACTTC.

The J gene is TRBJ2-1, the V gene TRBV20-1; D is ambiguous. This CDR3 is 14 amino acids long. Between the trimmed V and J ends, which lost 2 bases and 0 bases, there was a span of 8 bases. Germline V lookup: CDR1 DFQATT, CDR2 SNEGSKA (reference sequence). This chain's CDR3 is CSARTADSYNEQFF. CDR3 nucleotide sequence: TGCAGTGCTAGAACTGCGGACTCCTACAATGAGCAGTTCTTC.

This chain links TRBV11-2 with TRBJ2-5, with D unclear. The CDR3 has 15 residues. V gave up 6 bases and J gave up 2 bases, with 16 bases separating them. Per germline, CDR1 SGHAT and CDR2 FQNNGV. The CDR3 region is CASSRVGRRQETQYF. The CDR3 nucleotides are TGTGCCAGCAGTCGGGTGGGAAGAAGGCAAGAGACCCAGTACTTC.

This rearrangement joins TRBV29-1 to TRBJ2-7; D ambiguous. CDR1 and CDR2 (germline): SQVTM, ANQGSEA. This CDR3 has 13 residues. Trimming took 3 bases from V and 1 from J, leaving 10 bases between them. The CDR3 DNA is TGCAGCGTTGATACAGTCGGATCCTACGAGCAGTACTTC. It yields the protein CSVDTVGSYEQYF.